A single sample is the source of the 30 T cell receptor beta chains below, sequenced in a study of graft-versus-host responses after intestinal transplantation. Using immunoSEQ multiplex PCR, the repertoire was profiled, and TCRdb retains in-frame clones only, with some absent. The sample contains nearly 20,000 clones, more than 75% of which appear only once. This material consisted of PBMCs, taken less than 240 days after intestinal transplant. The source is a human patient who received an intestinal transplant, so some T cells may come from the graft donor.

This chain joins TRBV5-1 and TRBJ2-7; possibly TRBD2 for D (5 bases). V lost 4 bases and J 7 bases, leaving 15 bases between the germline ends. Germline V CDR1 and CDR2: SGHRS, YFSETQ. This CDR3 contains 13 residues. CDR3 DNA sequence: TGCGCCAGCAGCCCCGGGGAGACGGGGGAGCAGTACTTC. Its protein is CASSPGETGEQYF.

This clone was observed once. The chain combines TRBV13 with TRBJ2-2; 9 bases agree with TRBD1. Germline-derived CDR1 and CDR2 are PRHDT and FYEKMQ (reference sequence). Trimming took 8 bases from V and 4 from J; bases not matched to a gene: 2. The CDR3 is 13 amino acids. Here the CDR3 reads CASRDRATGELFF. The DNA of the CDR3 is TGTGCCAGCCGGGACAGGGCCACCGGGGAGCTGTTTTTT.

This clone was seen just once. The chain combines TRBV7-9 with TRBJ2-7, with D tentatively TRBD2 (5 bases). The CDR3 extends over 14 amino acids. Germline V gene sequence: CDR1 SEHNR, CDR2 FQNEAQ (reference sequence). Trimming took 5 bases from V and 3 from J, leaving 14 bases between them. The CDR3 protein is CASSQYPRDYEQYF. The CDR3 DNA follows: TGTGCCAGCAGCCAATACCCCCGGGACTACGAGCAGTACTTC. The full variable domain, in which reference TRBV7-9 and TRBJ2-7 provide the parts outside the CDR3, is DTGVSQNPRHKITKRGQNVTFRCDPISEHNRLYWYRQTLGQGPEFLTYFQNEAQLEKSRLLSDRFSAERPKGSFSTLEIQRTEQGDSAMYLCASSQYPRDYEQYFGPGTRLTVT.

V gene TRBV7-9 combines with J gene TRBJ1-1; D gene unclear. The V and J ends lost 1 base and 1 base respectively, with 4 bases between them. The CDR3 totals 13 residues. The V gene's germline CDR1 is SEHNR and CDR2 FQNEAQ (reference sequence). The CDR3 protein is CASSLVANTEAFF. For the CDR3, the DNA is TGTGCCAGCAGCTTAGTGGCGAACACTGAAGCTTTCTTT.

A few counts support this clone. The chain uses TRBV9 and TRBJ2-3; 7 nucleotides line up with TRBD2. The CDR3 sequence is 14 residues long. Germline CDR1 is SGDLS and CDR2 is YYNGEE. V lost 6 bases, J lost 7 bases, and 11 bases stayed unmatched. The CDR3 protein is CASNRRGYVYTQYF. CDR3 nucleotide sequence: TGTGCCAGCAATCGGCGGGGGTATGTCTATACGCAGTATTTT.

V and J are TRBV5-4 and TRBJ2-7; D is possibly TRBD1 (6 bases). Between the trimmed V and J ends, which lost 2 bases and 5 bases, there was a span of 17 bases. Germline V gene data show CDR1 as SGHNT and CDR2 as YYREEE (reference sequence). The CDR3 has 15 residues. The CDR3: CASSLGGAGVHEQYF. The CDR3 bases are TGTGCCAGCAGCTTAGGTGGGGCAGGGGTCCACGAGCAGTACTTC.

This clone is classed as medium-sized. The chain carries TRBV6-1 and TRBJ1-2, with D unclear. Trimming left V 5 bases short and J 2 bases short, with 9 bases between. This CDR3 spans 13 amino acids. Germline CDR1 is MNHNS and CDR2 is SASEGT. The CDR3 DNA reads TGTGCCAGCAGTCGTGCGGGGAACTATGGCTACACCTTC. This sequence encodes CASSRAGNYGYTF.

V is TRBV7-2 and J is TRBJ1-6, with unresolved D. V lost 7 bases to trimming and J lost 5 bases, with 18 bases between them. The CDR3 is 16 residues long. Per the germline V gene, CDR1 is SGHTA and CDR2 is FQGNSA. The CDR3 region has the DNA TGTGCCAGCACCGATTTTTTATGGCTCGATAATTCACCCCTCCACTTT. It specifies CASTDFLWLDNSPLHF.

This clone was detected a few times. This rearrangement joins TRBV7-7 to TRBJ1-1; no clear D. Per germline, CDR1 SSHAT and CDR2 FNYEAQ (reference sequence). The CDR3 spans 13 residues. V was clipped by 0 bases and J by 2 bases, with 4 bases between them. DNA for the CDR3: TGTGCCAGCAGCTTAGCCGCAAACACTGAAGCTTTCTTT. It specifies CASSLAANTEAFF.

The CDR3 DNA sequence: TGCAGTGGTGGGGGAGGAGATACGCAGTATTTT. Amino acid sequence: CSGGGGDTQYF. The chain carries TRBV20-1 and TRBJ2-3, with a weak D call TRBD2 (6 bases). This CDR3 has 11 residues. Trimming left V 7 bases short and J 5 bases short, with 10 bases between. CDR1 and CDR2 (germline): DFQATT, SNEGSKA (reference sequence).

Regarding this clone: A junction boundary mismatches the germline segment, possibly from a read error. The chain has TRBV4-1 and TRBJ1-4; tentatively, D is TRBD1 (5 bases). Germline-derived CDR1 and CDR2 are MGHRA and YSYEKL. This CDR3 region has 13 residues. This CDR3 is CASSLQPEDTRYF. DNA of the CDR3: TGCGCCAGCAGCCTCCAACCGGAGGACACTCGTTACTTT.

The chain has TRBV2 and TRBJ1-5; D might be TRBD1 (6 bases). CDR1 is SNHLY and CDR2 is FYNNEI in the germline V gene. Between the trimmed V and J ends, which lost 2 bases and 2 bases, there was a span of 10 bases. The CDR3 loop spans 15 amino acids. The CDR3 DNA reads TGTGCCAGCAGTGAATGGGGGGGCGGCAATCAGCCCCAGCATTTT. Amino acid sequence: CASSEWGGGNQPQHF. The full variable domain, in which reference TRBV2 and TRBJ1-5 provide the parts outside the CDR3, is EPEVTQTPSHQVTQMGQEVILRCVPISNHLYFYWYRQILGQKVEFLVSFYNNEISEKSEIFDDQFSVERPDGSNFTLKIRSTKLEDSAMYFCASSEWGGGNQPQHFGDGTRLSIL.

This chain links TRBV7-8 with TRBJ1-1; 11 nucleotides match TRBD1. The CDR3 spans 15 residues. CDR1 and CDR2 from the germline V gene are SGHVS and FQNEAQ. The V and J ends lost 5 bases and 7 bases, in that order; junction bases with no gene match: 9. The CDR3 protein is CASSPTQDRGREAFF. In DNA form, the CDR3 reads TGTGCCAGCAGCCCGACGCAGGACAGGGGGCGTGAAGCTTTCTTT. The complete variable domain, with remaining parts taken from reference TRBV7-8 and TRBJ1-1, reads GAGVSQSPRYKVAKRGQDVALRCDPISGHVSLFWYQQALGQGPEFLTYFQNEAQLDKSGLPSDRFFAERPEGSVSTLKIQRTQQEDSAVYLCASSPTQDRGREAFFGQGTRLTVV.

V is TRBV5-8 and J is TRBJ2-1, with D maybe TRBD2 (6 bases). Trimming pared 9 bases from V and 0 bases from J, leaving 10 bases between. Looked up from germline, CDR1 is SGHTS and CDR2 is YDEGEE. The CDR3 totals 13 residues. The chain's CDR3 is CATSRGSYNEQFF. For the CDR3, the DNA is TGTGCCACTTCGCGGGGCTCCTACAATGAGCAGTTCTTC.

The chain has TRBV5-4 and TRBJ2-1; 9 bases are shared with TRBD2. Germline assignment: CDR1 SGHNT and CDR2 YYREEE (reference sequence). V lost 1 base and J lost 1; bases outside the gene matches: 3. There are 16 residues in the CDR3. Written as DNA, the CDR3 is TGTGCCAGCAGCTTGCTGCTAGCGGGATCCTACAATGAGCAGTTCTTC. Translating it yields CASSLLLAGSYNEQFF.

The chain links TRBV28 to TRBJ2-7; D may be TRBD1 (6 bases). The V gene's germline CDR1 is MDHEN and CDR2 SYDVKM. With 4 bases removed from V and 2 bases from J, the gap between germline ends came to 9 bases. The CDR3 is 13 amino acids. The CDR3 region has the DNA TGTGCCAGCAGTTCAGGGGCCCCCTACGAGCAGTACTTC. Protein product: CASSSGAPYEQYF. The full variable domain, its missing parts supplied by reference TRBV28 and TRBJ2-7, is DVKVTQSSRYLVKRTGEKVFLECVQDMDHENMFWYRQDPGLGLRLIYFSYDVKMKEKGDIPEGYSVSREKKERFSLILESASTNQTSMYLCASSSGAPYEQYFGPGTRLTVT.

V and J are TRBV27 and TRBJ2-3; D uncertain. The CDR3 consists of 15 residues. Per germline, CDR1 MNHEY and CDR2 SMNVEV (reference sequence). V was clipped by 3 bases and J by 1 base, with 11 bases between them. The CDR3 is CASSFLGWGTDTQYF. DNA for the CDR3: TGTGCCAGCAGTTTTTTGGGGTGGGGCACAGATACGCAGTATTTT.

The chain carries TRBV4-1 and TRBJ1-2, with D hard to call. The germline V gene has CDR1 MGHRA and CDR2 YSYEKL. Trimming shortened V by 0 bases and J by 8 bases, and 10 bases separated the two germline ends. The CDR3 totals 13 residues. CDR3 in amino acids: CASSQDPLDGYTF. CDR3 sequence (DNA): TGCGCCAGCAGCCAAGACCCCCTGGACGGCTACACCTTC.

For the CDR3, the DNA is TGTGCCAGCAGTGAAAGGGGACAGGGGGTAGCTAACTATGGCTACACCTTC. Translated: CASSERGQGVANYGYTF. V is TRBV2 and J is TRBJ1-2; TRBD1 agrees at 11 bases. Germline V gene sequence: CDR1 SNHLY, CDR2 FYNNEI. The CDR3 sequence is 17 residues long. The trim removed 2 bases at V and 0 bases at J, leaving 5 bases unmatched.

This chain connects TRBV6-4 to TRBJ1-6; 10 bases map to TRBD1. V trimming: 3 bases; J trimming: 7 bases; junction bases outside the gene matches: 0. Germline lookup yields CDR1 MRHNA and CDR2 SNTAGT. The CDR3 contains 14 residues. The CDR3 DNA reads TGTGCCAGCAGTGAGGGACAGGGGAATTCACCCCTCCACTTT. Its protein is CASSEGQGNSPLHF.

The chain has TRBV7-8 and TRBJ2-7; 9 bases are a match to TRBD2. V was clipped by 3 bases and J by 3 bases; unmatched bases: 6. Germline CDR1 reads SGHVS; CDR2 reads FQNEAQ. This CDR3 contains 15 residues. The DNA for the CDR3 is TGTGCCAGCAGCTTCCTTAGCGGGGGAGGCTACGAGCAGTACTTC. Its translation: CASSFLSGGGYEQYF.

CDR3 loop: CASRTRTEKNHEQYF. CDR3 in DNA: TGTGCCAGCAGGACCCGAACCGAAAAGAACCACGAGCAGTACTTC. This chain links TRBV11-3 with TRBJ2-7; D is unclear. V was clipped by 6 bases and J by 5 bases, with 20 bases between them. CDR3 length: 15 amino acids. Germline lookup yields CDR1 SGHNT and CDR2 YENEEA.

The chain is built from TRBV30 and TRBJ2-5; no clear D. Germline CDR1 is GTSNPN and CDR2 is SVGIG (reference sequence). Trimming pared 2 bases from V and 4 bases from J, leaving 5 bases between. This CDR3 spans 11 amino acids. CDR3 bases: TGTGCCTGGAGTCGGTTAGAGACCCAGTACTTC. Translated: CAWSRLETQYF.

The chain joins TRBV11-2 to TRBJ1-1, with D possibly being TRBD1 (5 bases). The CDR3 spans 15 residues. The ends were cut back, 5 bases at V and 4 bases at J, with 17 bases in the middle. CDR1 is SGHAT, CDR2 FQNNGV, per germline. CDR3 nucleotide sequence: TGTGCCAGCAGCCCCCCCCGGACACAACCCACTGAAGCTTTCTTT. This codes for CASSPPRTQPTEAFF.

The chain joins TRBV5-1 to TRBJ2-5; 7 bases map to TRBD2. The V gene end was trimmed by 0 bases and the J gene end by 2 bases; junction bases not matched to a gene: 16. Germline-derived CDR1 and CDR2 are SGHRS and YFSETQ. There are 19 residues in the CDR3. The CDR3 region is CASSLDQRGSAGGQETQYF. The CDR3 DNA sequence: TGCGCCAGCAGCTTGGACCAGCGGGGTTCGGCGGGCGGGCAAGAGACCCAGTACTTC.

This chain links TRBV5-1 with TRBJ1-1, with TRBD1 matching 10 bases. The CDR3 spans 13 residues. The germline V gene has CDR1 SGHRS and CDR2 YFSETQ. Unmatched junction bases numbered 3, after V lost 7 bases and J lost 3 bases. The CDR3 spells CASRQGADTEAFF. In DNA, the CDR3 is TGCGCCAGCCGACAGGGGGCGGACACTGAAGCTTTCTTT.

The chain has TRBV2 and TRBJ2-5, with 11 bases matching TRBD2. The end of the DNA fits TRBJ2-7 better, so the J call may be wrong. The V gene's germline CDR1 is SNHLY and CDR2 FYNNEI. This CDR3 has 13 residues. CDR3 loop: CASQTSGGYEQYF. Written as DNA, the CDR3 is TGTGCCAGCCAAACTAGCGGGGGCTACGAGCAGTACTTC.

The rearrangement joins TRBV5-1 to TRBJ1-2; D remains ambiguous. The CDR3 is made up of 15 amino acids. V lost 0 bases, J lost 1 base, and 10 bases lay in between. CDR1 is SGHRS, CDR2 YFSETQ, per germline. CDR3 nucleotide sequence: TGCGCCAGCAGCTTGGCCGGGAGCAGTAACTATGGCTACACCTTC. Amino acids: CASSLAGSSNYGYTF.

The chain uses TRBV27 and TRBJ1-3, with 8 nucleotides matching TRBD1. Germline loops: CDR1 MNHEY, CDR2 SMNVEV (reference sequence). The CDR3 totals 13 residues. The ends lost 4 bases at V and 7 bases at J; junction bases unmatched: 3. The CDR3 loop reads CASSSDRGNTIYF. The CDR3 DNA follows: TGTGCCAGCAGTTCCGACAGGGGTAACACCATATATTTT.

The chain couples TRBV7-2 to TRBJ2-1, with TRBD1 identical over 11 bases. The CDR3 consists of 16 residues. The germline V gene has CDR1 SGHTA and CDR2 FQGNSA. V dropped 4 bases and J dropped 9; count of bases not matched to a gene: 11. CDR3 in amino acids: CASSWVGTGGLSEQFF. DNA of the CDR3: TGTGCCAGCAGCTGGGTCGGGACAGGGGGTCTTAGTGAGCAGTTCTTC.